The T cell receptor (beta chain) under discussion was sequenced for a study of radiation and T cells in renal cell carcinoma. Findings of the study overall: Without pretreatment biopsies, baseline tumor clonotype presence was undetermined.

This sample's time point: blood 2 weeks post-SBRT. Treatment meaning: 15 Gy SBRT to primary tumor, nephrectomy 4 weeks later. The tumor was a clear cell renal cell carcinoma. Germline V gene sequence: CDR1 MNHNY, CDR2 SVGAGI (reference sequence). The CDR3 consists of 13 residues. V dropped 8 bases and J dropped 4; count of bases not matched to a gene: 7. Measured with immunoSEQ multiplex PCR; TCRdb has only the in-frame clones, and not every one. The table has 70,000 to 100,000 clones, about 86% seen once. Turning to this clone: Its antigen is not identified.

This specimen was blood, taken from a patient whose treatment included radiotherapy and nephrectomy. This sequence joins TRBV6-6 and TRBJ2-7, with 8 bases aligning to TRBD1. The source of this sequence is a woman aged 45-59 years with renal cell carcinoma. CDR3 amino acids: CASLVNRGYEQYF. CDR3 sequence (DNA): TGTGCCAGCTTAGTAAACAGGGGGTACGAGCAGTACTTC.